Below, 20 T cell receptor beta chains from the same sample are listed, as sequenced in a study of blood T cell repertoires in COVID-19 (dated by TCRdb to the early 2020s). Libraries were constructed by the immunoSEQ multiplex PCR assay. Drawn from immuneACCESS, this table holds only the in-frame rearrangements with V and J called that TCRdb kept. Clones are partly lost; checked studies trace under half to an unresolved V gene and leave the rest unexplained. The sample has approximately 70,000 clones on record, 72% of them singletons. 51% of the sample comes from the top ten. The sequencing sample was made of PBMCs or T cells enriched from blood (not recorded which). These receptors were obtained from a woman between 55 and 75 years old who had been exposed to COVID-19.

This clone was detected only a few times. The rearrangement joins TRBV5-4 to TRBJ2-2; 14 bases align to TRBD2. The CDR3 has 18 amino acids. With V trimmed by 0 bases and J by 7 bases, 8 bases remained unmatched. Germline values: CDR1 SGHNT, CDR2 YYREEE (reference sequence). The DNA of the CDR3 is TGTGCCAGCAGCTTGGGCGGACTAGCGGGGGGATCCGGCGGGGAGCTGTTTTTT. Residues: CASSLGGLAGGSGGELFF. Supplemented by reference TRBV5-4 and TRBJ2-2, the full variable domain reads ETGVTQSPTHLIKTRGQQVTLRCSSQSGHNTVSWYQQALGQGPQFIFQYYREEENGRGNFPPRFSGLQFPNYSSELNVNALELDDSALYLCASSLGGLAGGSGGELFFGEGSRLTVL.

This chain uses TRBV7-2 with TRBJ1-4; 8 bases fit TRBD1. V was clipped by 5 bases and J by 7 bases; unmatched bases: 9. The CDR3 spans 15 residues. Germline CDR1 and CDR2: SGHTA and FQGNSA. The CDR3 DNA follows: TGTGCCAGCAGCCTAACAGGGGGAAGTCGTGAAAAACTGTTTTTT. It specifies CASSLTGGSREKLFF.

The chain couples TRBV30 to TRBJ1-5; tentative D call: TRBD1 (5 bases). The V end was cut by 4 bases, the J end by 5 bases, with 18 bases between. Germline values: CDR1 GTSNPN, CDR2 SVGIG (reference sequence). This CDR3 is 15 amino acids long. DNA for the CDR3: TGTGCCTGGACCCCCGGGGCGGGGGGTTATCAGCCCCAGCATTTT. As protein: CAWTPGAGGYQPQHF.

The chain employs TRBV19 and TRBJ1-5, with D maybe TRBD1 (5 bases). CDR3 length equals 15 residues. The germline V gene encodes CDR1 LNHDA and CDR2 SQIVND (reference sequence). V was pared by 8 bases and J by 6 bases, with 20 bases between. This CDR3 is CASSNGGGSSQPQHF. CDR3 bases: TGTGCCAGTTCTAATGGCGGGGGATCTAGTCAGCCCCAGCATTTT.

The chain links TRBV4-3 to TRBJ1-5, with D tentatively TRBD1 (5 bases). Per germline, CDR1 LGHNA and CDR2 YSLEER. This CDR3 is 15 amino acids long. V shed 0 bases and J shed 2 bases, with 8 bases lying between them. DNA of the CDR3: TGCGCCAGCAGCCAAGATGCACAGGGCAATCAGCCCCAGCATTTT. Translated: CASSQDAQGNQPQHF.

The chain carries TRBV19 and TRBJ2-1, with TRBD2 matching over 10 bases. The CDR3 loop spans 16 amino acids. Trimming at V came to 6 bases and at J to 0 bases, leaving 5 bases not matched to a gene. Looked up from germline, CDR1 is LNHDA and CDR2 is SQIVND (reference sequence). The CDR3 region is CASRDSGRSSYNEQFF. CDR3 sequence (DNA): TGTGCCAGTAGGGATAGCGGGAGGAGCTCCTACAATGAGCAGTTCTTC.

This rearrangement joins TRBV28 to TRBJ1-1; 7 bases line up with TRBD1. The germline CDR1 and CDR2 sequences are MDHEN and SYDVKM. The junction had 8 bases not matched to a gene; V was cut back by 3 bases and J by 10 bases. This CDR3 contains 13 residues. The CDR3 DNA reads as TGTGCCAGCAGTTTTCCCACACAGGGGCGAGCTTTCTTT. Translated, it gives CASSFPTQGRAFF.

The V gene is TRBV30, the J gene TRBJ1-5, with 7 bases fitting TRBD1. V shed 2 bases, J shed 4 bases, and the junction held 8 bases outside the gene matches. CDR3 length: 15 residues. The germline CDR1 and CDR2 sequences are GTSNPN and SVGIG (reference sequence). CDR3 in DNA: TGTGCCTGGAGTTTGGGACCGGGACAGAATCAGCCCCAGCATTTT. Its protein product is CAWSLGPGQNQPQHF.

The chain uses TRBV29-1 and TRBJ2-1; D perhaps matches TRBD2 (5 bases). The CDR3 contains 13 residues. V was clipped by 7 bases and J by 0 bases, with 10 bases between them. Germline V CDR1 and CDR2: SQVTM, ANQGSEA. This CDR3 is CSGRVDSYNEQFF. The CDR3 nucleotides are TGCAGCGGGCGGGTCGACTCCTACAATGAGCAGTTCTTC.

The V call is TRBV6-5, the J call TRBJ2-7; 9 bases line up with TRBD1. The CDR3 totals 15 residues. CDR1 and CDR2 (germline): MNHEY, SVGAGI. The ends lost 3 bases at V and 4 bases at J; junction bases unmatched: 7. CDR3 in DNA: TGTGCCAGCAGTTATGCCGGGACAGGGCTGTACGAGCAGTACTTC. It specifies CASSYAGTGLYEQYF.

V and J are TRBV7-6 and TRBJ1-1; weak D call: TRBD1 (6 bases). V gave up 5 bases and J gave up 12 bases, with 25 bases separating them. Germline V gives CDR1 SGHVS, CDR2 FNYEAQ. The CDR3 covers 15 residues. The CDR3 DNA reads TGTGCCAGCAGCCCCCAGAAATCTCTGGCAGGGGAGACTTTCTTT. This sequence encodes CASSPQKSLAGETFF.

The J gene is TRBJ2-7, the V gene TRBV30; the D gene is possibly TRBD1 (6 bases). CDR3 length: 14 amino acids. V lost 1 base to trimming and J lost 2 bases, with 12 bases between them. Germline V gives CDR1 GTSNPN, CDR2 SVGIG (reference sequence). This CDR3 reads CAWSGAGVTYEQYF. The DNA for the CDR3 is TGTGCCTGGAGTGGGGCAGGGGTTACCTACGAGCAGTACTTC.

This clone was seen a handful of times. V gene TRBV19 combines with J gene TRBJ1-2; D unclear. The length of the CDR3 is 15 residues. V was pared by 3 bases and J by 2 bases, with 13 bases between. Germline CDR1 LNHDA, CDR2 SQIVND (reference sequence). The DNA of the CDR3 is TGTGCCAGTAGTATTGTGGAGGACGGGAACTATGGCTACACCTTC. Encoded protein: CASSIVEDGNYGYTF.

The genes are TRBV19 and TRBJ2-2, with TRBD1 identical over 10 bases. The CDR3 runs 15 residues. With V trimmed by 5 bases and J by 7 bases, 7 bases remained unmatched. Germline V lookup: CDR1 LNHDA, CDR2 SQIVND (reference sequence). CDR3 residues: CASSPPTGGFGELFF. The CDR3 DNA is TGTGCCAGTAGTCCTCCGACAGGGGGCTTCGGGGAGCTGTTTTTT.

The V gene is TRBV9, the J gene TRBJ2-1; 14 bases align to TRBD2. CDR1 is SGDLS, CDR2 YYNGEE, per germline. The V gene end was trimmed by 3 bases and the J gene end by 4 bases; junction bases not matched to a gene: 6. The CDR3 is made up of 17 amino acids. Here the CDR3 reads CASSGGTSGRQYNEQFF. The CDR3 DNA follows: TGTGCCAGCAGCGGAGGGACTAGCGGGAGACAATACAATGAGCAGTTCTTC.

V usage is TRBV24-1 and J usage is TRBJ2-1, with 10 nucleotides matching TRBD2. CDR3 length: 17 residues. CDR1 is KGHDR, CDR2 SFDVKD, per germline. V trimming: 5 bases; J trimming: 4 bases; junction bases outside the gene matches: 10. CDR3 amino acids: CATSGVGAGGPYNEQFF. For the CDR3, the DNA is TGTGCCACCAGTGGAGTCGGAGCGGGGGGGCCATACAATGAGCAGTTCTTC.

There are a few counts of this clone. The genes are TRBV2 and TRBJ1-6, with 9 positions matching TRBD1. This CDR3 is 15 amino acids long. Trimming at V came to 6 bases and at J to 7 bases, leaving 7 bases not matched to a gene. CDR1 and CDR2 from the germline V gene are SNHLY and FYNNEI. CDR3 sequence (DNA): TGTGCCAGCAGACCCACGACAGGGGGAAATTCACCCCTCCACTTT. The encoded protein is CASRPTTGGNSPLHF.

The table lists this clone with a count of one. The V gene is TRBV12-3 or TRBV12-4, the J gene TRBJ2-7; D unresolved. The CDR3 sequence is 13 residues long. V was clipped by 3 bases and J by 5 bases, with 11 bases between them. The CDR3 spells CASSFGDNHEQYF. The CDR3, as DNA: TGTGCCAGCAGTTTTGGCGACAACCACGAGCAGTACTTC.

This clone has just a few counts. The chain recombines TRBV6-6 with TRBJ2-7, with D maybe TRBD1 (6 bases). The CDR3 extends over 14 amino acids. Trimming pared 6 bases from V and 5 bases from J, leaving 17 bases between. Germline-derived CDR1 and CDR2 are MNHNY and SVGAGI (reference sequence). DNA of the CDR3: TGTGCCAGCAGCCCAGCCGGGACACTAGACGAGCAGTACTTC. This gives the protein CASSPAGTLDEQYF.

This clone was picked up one time. The rearrangement joins TRBV5-1 to TRBJ2-1, with 10 bases fitting TRBD2. Trimming cost V 1 base and J 8 bases; bases outside gene matches: 6. CDR1 SGHRS and CDR2 YFSETQ come from the germline V gene. The CDR3 loop spans 15 amino acids. The DNA of the CDR3 is TGCGCCAGCAGCTTGTTGAGCGGGAGGGACCATGAGCAGTTCTTC. Translating gives CASSLLSGRDHEQFF.